The clone carrying this T cell receptor beta chain was detected only once. Its target is not known. Mismatch with germline at one junction end may stem from a read error. A second about 6 to 12 cycle PCR used barcoded and J-beta primers. All cDNA molecules were each tagged by a template-switch adaptor with 12 random nucleotides. TCRdb ran MiXCR on the 5' RACE reads and lists one entry per CDR3 protein. The data show 1.5 million to 2 million distinct CDR3 sequences, approximately 32% seen once. This specimen belongs to a study of blood T cells in healthy people across ages. General study findings and limits: TCR beta diversity, measured per million T cells, fell in a roughly linear way with age.

Caucasian individuals from Russia who were healthy and aged roughly 6 to 100 acted as donors. This TCR was recovered from a woman between 25 and 40 years old in good health. The sample was blood.

DNA of the CDR3: TGTGCCAGCAGCCAAGACCCCTCGACTAATGAAGAACTGTTTTTT. Translating it yields CASSQDPSTNEELFF. The rearrangement uses TRBV3-1 and TRBJ1-4; D is unresolved. The CDR3 extends over 15 amino acids. The germline V gene has CDR1 LGHDT and CDR2 YNNKEL (reference sequence).